This is a list of T cell receptor beta chains from one sample in a study of shared clonotypes between healthy human individuals. Clones were sequenced by immunoSEQ multiplex PCR, and TCRdb holds only the in-frame ones, with some missing. This table holds 470,000 or so clones, about 72% found once. Sequencing input: PBMCs. Source of these receptors: a woman aged 40 to 55 in good health. Some clones in this sample may be carry-over from other donors' samples. CDR3s include the opening cysteine and the closing phenylalanine or tryptophan. The D gene is left open where the match is weak. Some rows mark clone size as missing; the rest say once, few, many or name a class of expanded clone.

>TRBJ1-2|.|TRBV2|.
CASRGGPQGNYGYTF
TGTGCCAGCAGGGGGGGCCCACAAGGGAACTATGGCTACACCTTC
>TRBJ2-1|.|TRBV2|.
CASNWQGRFDEQFF
TGTGCCAGCAATTGGCAGGGACGATTCGATGAGCAGTTCTTC
>TRBJ2-1|.|TRBV7-2|.
CASSSRLGSDEQFF
TGTGCCAGCAGCTCACGACTGGGTTCAGATGAGCAGTTCTTC
>TRBJ2-7|TRBD2|TRBV5-1|.
CASSNTPSGSPLVYEQYF
TGCGCCAGCAGCAATACTCCTAGCGGGAGCCCCCTTGTCTACGAGCAGTACTTC
>TRBJ2-5|.|TRBV15|once
CATSPRTGETQYF
TGTGCCACCAGCCCCCGGACTGGAGAGACCCAGTACTTC
>TRBJ1-5|.|TRBV15|.
CATSRDSGRDQPQHF
TGTGCCACCAGCAGAGATTCAGGGAGGGATCAGCCCCAGCATTTT
>TRBJ2-6|.|TRBV19|.
CASSEIFSGANVLTF
TGTGCCAGTAGTGAAATATTCTCTGGGGCCAACGTCCTGACTTTC
>TRBJ2-1|TRBD2|TRBV7-3|.
CASSLGRTSGGYNEQFF
TGTGCCAGCAGCTTAGGCAGGACTAGCGGGGGTTACAATGAGCAGTTCTTC
>TRBJ2-1|.|TRBV5-6|.
CASSLKVEQFF
TGTGCCAGCAGCTTGAAGGTTGAGCAGTTCTTC
>TRBJ2-5|TRBD1|TRBV30|.
CAWRLRDREWETQYF
TGTGCCTGGAGGCTCCGGGACAGGGAGTGGGAGACCCAGTACTTC
>TRBJ2-3|.|TRBV7-9|.
CASGPAGTVQYF
TGTGCCAGCGGACCGGCGGGCACCGTGCAGTATTTT